The entry below gives a single T cell receptor beta chain sequence along with its context. Profiled with immunoSEQ multiplex PCR; TCRdb holds only in-frame clones, not every one. The sample records under 200,000 clones, around four fifths being singletons. Looked up from germline, CDR1 is SGHVS and CDR2 is FNYEAQ. The V and J ends lost 0 bases and 3 bases respectively, with 9 bases between them. This CDR3 comprises 14 residues. This specimen comes from a study of blood T cell repertoires in COVID-19. The origin of this receptor is a woman aged 80 or over with COVID-19, enrolled during active disease. The rearrangement joins TRBV7-6 to TRBJ2-7, with D tentatively TRBD2 (5 bases). Source material: peripheral blood. For the CDR3, the DNA is TGTGCCAGCAGCTTAGCAGAGGGAATCTACGAGCAGTACTTC. It is translated as CASSLAEGIYEQYF.